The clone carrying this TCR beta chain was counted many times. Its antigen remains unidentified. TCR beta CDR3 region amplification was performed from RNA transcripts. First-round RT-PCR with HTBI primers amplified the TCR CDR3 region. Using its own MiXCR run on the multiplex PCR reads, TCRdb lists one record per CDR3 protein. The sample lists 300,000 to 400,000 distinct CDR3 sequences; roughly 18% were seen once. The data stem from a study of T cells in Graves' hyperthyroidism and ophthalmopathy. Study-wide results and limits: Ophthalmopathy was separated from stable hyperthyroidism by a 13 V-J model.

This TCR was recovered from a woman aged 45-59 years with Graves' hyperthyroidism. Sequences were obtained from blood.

The CDR3 bases are TGTGCCAGCACCGCGGACAGGGCTACGCAGTATTTT. This translates into CASTADRATQYF. The chain recombines TRBV2 with TRBJ2-3; 8 nucleotides match TRBD1. CDR1 and CDR2 (germline): SNHLY, FYNNEI. The length of the CDR3 is 12 residues. Trimming took 7 bases from V and 8 from J; bases not matched to a gene: 5. Combining the CDR3 with reference TRBV2 and TRBJ2-3 gives the whole variable domain EPEVTQTPSHQVTQMGQEVILRCVPISNHLYFYWYRQILGQKVEFLVSFYNNEISEKSEIFDDQFSVERPDGSNFTLKIRSTKLEDSAMYFCASTADRATQYFGPGTRLTVL.